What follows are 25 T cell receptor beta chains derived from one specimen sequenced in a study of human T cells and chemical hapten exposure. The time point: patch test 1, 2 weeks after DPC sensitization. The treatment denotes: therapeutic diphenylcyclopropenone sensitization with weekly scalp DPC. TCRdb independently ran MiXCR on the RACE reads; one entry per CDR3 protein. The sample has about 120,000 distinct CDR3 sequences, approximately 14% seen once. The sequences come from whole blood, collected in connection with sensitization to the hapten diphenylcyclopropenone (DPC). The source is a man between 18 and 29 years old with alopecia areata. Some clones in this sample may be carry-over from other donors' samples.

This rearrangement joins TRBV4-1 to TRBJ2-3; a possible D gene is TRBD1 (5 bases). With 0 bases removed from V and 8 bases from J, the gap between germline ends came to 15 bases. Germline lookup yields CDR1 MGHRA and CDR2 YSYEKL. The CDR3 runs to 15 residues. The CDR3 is CASSQDWTFQGTQYF. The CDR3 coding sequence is TGCGCCAGCAGCCAAGATTGGACCTTCCAGGGTACGCAGTATTTT.

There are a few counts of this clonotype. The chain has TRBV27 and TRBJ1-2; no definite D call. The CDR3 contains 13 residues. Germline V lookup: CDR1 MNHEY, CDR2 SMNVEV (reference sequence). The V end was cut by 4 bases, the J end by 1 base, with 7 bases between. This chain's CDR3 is CASSYGHNYGYTF. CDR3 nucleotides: TGTGCCAGCAGTTACGGTCATAACTATGGCTACACCTTC.

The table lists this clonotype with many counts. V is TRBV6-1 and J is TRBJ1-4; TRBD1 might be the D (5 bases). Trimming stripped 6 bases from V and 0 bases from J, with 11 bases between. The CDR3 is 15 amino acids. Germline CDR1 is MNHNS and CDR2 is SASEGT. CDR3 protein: CASRWTPSTNEKLFF. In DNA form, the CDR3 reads TGTGCCAGCAGGTGGACACCCTCAACTAATGAAAAACTGTTTTTT.

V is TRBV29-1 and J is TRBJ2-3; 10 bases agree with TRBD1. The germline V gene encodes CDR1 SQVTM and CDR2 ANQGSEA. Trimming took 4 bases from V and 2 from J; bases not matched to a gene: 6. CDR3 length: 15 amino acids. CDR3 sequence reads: CSVVLGTGATDTQYF. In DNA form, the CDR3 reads TGCAGCGTTGTATTAGGGACAGGGGCCACAGATACGCAGTATTTT.

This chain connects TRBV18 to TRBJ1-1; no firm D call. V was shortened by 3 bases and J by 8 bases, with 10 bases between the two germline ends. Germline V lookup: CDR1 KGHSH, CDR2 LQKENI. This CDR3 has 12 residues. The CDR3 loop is CASSPVTLEAFF. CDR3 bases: TGTGCCAGCTCACCCGTGACTTTAGAAGCTTTCTTT.

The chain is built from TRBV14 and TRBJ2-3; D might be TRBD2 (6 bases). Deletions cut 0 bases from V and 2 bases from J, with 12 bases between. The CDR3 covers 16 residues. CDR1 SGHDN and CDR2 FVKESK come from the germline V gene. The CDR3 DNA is TGTGCCAGCAGCCAAGATTTTGGCGGGGACACAGATACGCAGTATTTT. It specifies CASSQDFGGDTDTQYF.

DNA of the CDR3: TGCAGCGTTGACGGGGTAGCGGGGGAAGAGACCCAGTACTTC. Protein sequence: CSVDGVAGEETQYF. The chain is built from TRBV29-1 and TRBJ2-5; 9 bases line up with TRBD2. Losses at the gene ends were 3 bases for V and 3 bases for J; bases not matched to a gene: 5. The CDR3 is 14 amino acids. Germline assignment: CDR1 SQVTM and CDR2 ANQGSEA.

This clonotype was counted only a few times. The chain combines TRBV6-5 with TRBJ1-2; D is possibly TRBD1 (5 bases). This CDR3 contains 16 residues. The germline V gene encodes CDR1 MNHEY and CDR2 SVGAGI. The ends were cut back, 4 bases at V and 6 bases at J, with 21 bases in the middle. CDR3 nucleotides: TGTGCCAGCAGTTTAAGGGGCCTTCTCACACCAAATGGCTACACCTTC. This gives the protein CASSLRGLLTPNGYTF.

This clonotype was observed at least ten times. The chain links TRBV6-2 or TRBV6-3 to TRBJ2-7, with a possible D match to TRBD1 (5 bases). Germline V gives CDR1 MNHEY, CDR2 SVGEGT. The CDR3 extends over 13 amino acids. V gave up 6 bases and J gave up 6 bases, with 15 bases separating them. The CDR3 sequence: CASSSPDKTEQYF. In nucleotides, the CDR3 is TGTGCCAGCAGCTCCCCGGACAAAACCGAGCAGTACTTC.

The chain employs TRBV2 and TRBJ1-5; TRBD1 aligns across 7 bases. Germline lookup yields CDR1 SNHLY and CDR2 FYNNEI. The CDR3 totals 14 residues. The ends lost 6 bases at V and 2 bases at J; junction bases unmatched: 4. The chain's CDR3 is CASRGQKGNQPQHF. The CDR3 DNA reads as TGTGCCAGCAGGGGACAGAAGGGCAATCAGCCCCAGCATTTT.

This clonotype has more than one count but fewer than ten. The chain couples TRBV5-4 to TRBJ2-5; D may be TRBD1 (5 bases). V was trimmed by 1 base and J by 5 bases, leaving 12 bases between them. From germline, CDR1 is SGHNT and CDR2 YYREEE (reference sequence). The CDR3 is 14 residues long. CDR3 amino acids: CASSLPGKGETQYF. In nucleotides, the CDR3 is TGTGCCAGCAGCTTGCCAGGGAAGGGCGAGACCCAGTACTTC.

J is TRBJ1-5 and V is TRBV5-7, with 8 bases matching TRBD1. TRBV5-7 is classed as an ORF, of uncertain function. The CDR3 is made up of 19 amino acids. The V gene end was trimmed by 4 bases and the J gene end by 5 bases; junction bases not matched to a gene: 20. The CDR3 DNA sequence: TGTGCCAGCAGCCCAACTACCCTGGACACAGGGGGGATCCATCAGCCCCAGCATTTT. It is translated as CASSPTTLDTGGIHQPQHF.

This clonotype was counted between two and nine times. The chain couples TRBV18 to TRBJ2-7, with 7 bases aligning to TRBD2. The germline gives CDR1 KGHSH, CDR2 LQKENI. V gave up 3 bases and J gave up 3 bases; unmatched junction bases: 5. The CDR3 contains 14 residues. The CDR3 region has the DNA TGTGCCAGCTCACCCTTCGGGGGGAGCTACGAGCAGTACGTC. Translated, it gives CASSPFGGSYEQYV.

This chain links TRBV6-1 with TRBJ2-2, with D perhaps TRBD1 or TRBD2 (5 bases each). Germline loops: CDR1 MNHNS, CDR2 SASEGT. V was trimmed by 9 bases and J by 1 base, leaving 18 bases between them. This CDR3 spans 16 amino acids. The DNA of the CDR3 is TGTGCCAGTGGATTGGGGGTACGGCGGAACACCGGGGAGCTGTTTTTT. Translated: CASGLGVRRNTGELFF.

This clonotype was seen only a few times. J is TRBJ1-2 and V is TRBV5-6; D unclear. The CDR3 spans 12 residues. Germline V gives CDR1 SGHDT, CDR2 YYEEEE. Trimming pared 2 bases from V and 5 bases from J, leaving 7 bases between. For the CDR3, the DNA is TGTGCCAGCAGCTTTGGGTCATATGGCTACACCTTC. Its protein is CASSFGSYGYTF.

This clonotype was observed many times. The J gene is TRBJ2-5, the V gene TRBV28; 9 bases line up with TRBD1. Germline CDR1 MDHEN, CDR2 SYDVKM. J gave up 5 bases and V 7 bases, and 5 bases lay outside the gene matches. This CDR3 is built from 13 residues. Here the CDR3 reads CASKTGGRETQYF. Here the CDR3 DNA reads TGTGCCAGCAAAACAGGGGGCCGTGAGACCCAGTACTTC.

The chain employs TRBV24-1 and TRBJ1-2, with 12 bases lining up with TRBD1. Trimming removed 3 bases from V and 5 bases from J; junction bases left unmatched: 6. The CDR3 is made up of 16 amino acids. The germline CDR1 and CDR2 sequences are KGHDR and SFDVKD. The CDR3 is CATSDGDRGRSYGYTF. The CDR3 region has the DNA TGTGCCACCAGTGATGGGGACAGGGGGCGTTCTTATGGCTACACCTTC.

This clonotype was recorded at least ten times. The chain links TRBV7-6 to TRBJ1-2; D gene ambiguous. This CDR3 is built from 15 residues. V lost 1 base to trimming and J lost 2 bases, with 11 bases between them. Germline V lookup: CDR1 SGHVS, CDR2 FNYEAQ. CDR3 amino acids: CASSLVPRHNYGYTF. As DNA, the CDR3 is TGTGCCAGCAGCTTAGTGCCCAGGCACAACTATGGCTACACCTTC.

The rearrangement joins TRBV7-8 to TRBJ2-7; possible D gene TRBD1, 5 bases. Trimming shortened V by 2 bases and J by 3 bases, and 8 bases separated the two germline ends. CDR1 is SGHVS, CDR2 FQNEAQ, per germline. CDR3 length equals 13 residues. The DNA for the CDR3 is TGTGCCAGCAGCTTATACAGGAACTACGAGCAGTACGTC. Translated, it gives CASSLYRNYEQYV.

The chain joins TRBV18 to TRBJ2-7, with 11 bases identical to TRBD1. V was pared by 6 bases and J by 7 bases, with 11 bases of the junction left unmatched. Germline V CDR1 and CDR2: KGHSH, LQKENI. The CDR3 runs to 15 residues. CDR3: CASSPRTGGPPEQYF. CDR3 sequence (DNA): TGTGCCAGCTCCCCCAGGACAGGGGGCCCCCCGGAGCAGTACTTC.

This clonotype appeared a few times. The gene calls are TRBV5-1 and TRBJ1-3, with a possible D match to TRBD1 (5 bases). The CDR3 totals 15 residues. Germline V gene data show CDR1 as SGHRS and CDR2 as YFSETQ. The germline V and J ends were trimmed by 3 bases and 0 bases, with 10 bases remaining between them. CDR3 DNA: TGCGCCAGCAGCTGGGGGACCGGCTCTGGAAACACCATATATTTT. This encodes CASSWGTGSGNTIYF.

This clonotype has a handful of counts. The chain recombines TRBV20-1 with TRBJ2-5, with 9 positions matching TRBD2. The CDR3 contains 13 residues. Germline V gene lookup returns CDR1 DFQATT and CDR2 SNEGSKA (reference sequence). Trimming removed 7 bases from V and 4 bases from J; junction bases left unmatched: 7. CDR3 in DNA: TGCAGTGTCTCACCGGGACTAGCAGAGACCCAGTACTTC. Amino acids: CSVSPGLAETQYF.

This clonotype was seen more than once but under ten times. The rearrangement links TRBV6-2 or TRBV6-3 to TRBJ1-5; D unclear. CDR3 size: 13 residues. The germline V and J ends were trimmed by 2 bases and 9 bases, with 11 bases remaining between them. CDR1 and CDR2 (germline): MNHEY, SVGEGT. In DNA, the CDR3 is TGTGCCAGCAGTTACACCCTATGGGGGCCCCAGCATTTT. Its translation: CASSYTLWGPQHF.

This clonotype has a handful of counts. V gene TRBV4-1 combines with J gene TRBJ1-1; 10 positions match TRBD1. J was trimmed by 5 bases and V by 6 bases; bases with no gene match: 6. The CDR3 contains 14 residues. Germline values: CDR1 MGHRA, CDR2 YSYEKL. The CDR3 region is CASRTDRGPTEAFF. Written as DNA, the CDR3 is TGCGCCAGCAGGACCGACAGGGGGCCGACTGAAGCTTTCTTT.

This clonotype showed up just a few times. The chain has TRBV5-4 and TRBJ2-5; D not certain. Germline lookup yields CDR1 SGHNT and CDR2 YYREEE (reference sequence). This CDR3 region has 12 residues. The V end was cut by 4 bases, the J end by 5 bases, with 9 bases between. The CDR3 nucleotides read TGTGCCAGCAGCGTAGGGATCGAGACCCAGTACTTC. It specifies CASSVGIETQYF.